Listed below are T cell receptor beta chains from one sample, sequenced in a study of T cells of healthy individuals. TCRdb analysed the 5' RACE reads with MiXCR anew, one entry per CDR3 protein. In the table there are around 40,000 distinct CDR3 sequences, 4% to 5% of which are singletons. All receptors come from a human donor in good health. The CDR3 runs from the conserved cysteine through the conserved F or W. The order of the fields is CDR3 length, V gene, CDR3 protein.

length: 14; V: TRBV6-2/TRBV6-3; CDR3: CASSGGIGNQPQHF
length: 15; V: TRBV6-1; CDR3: CASSGPQGDVDEQYF
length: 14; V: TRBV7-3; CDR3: CASSLDRGQETQYF
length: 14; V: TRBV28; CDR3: CASSLSLGDNEQFF
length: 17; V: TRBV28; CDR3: CASSAPLRGWGNTEAFF
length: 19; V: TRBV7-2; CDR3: CASSSPCRLAGGRADTQYF
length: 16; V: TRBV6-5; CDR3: CASCFGTDGNTGELFF
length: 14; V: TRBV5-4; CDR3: CASGRDRGTDTQYF
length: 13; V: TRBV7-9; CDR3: CASWAGGTGELFF
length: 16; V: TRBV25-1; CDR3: CASSGQRTGNTGELFF
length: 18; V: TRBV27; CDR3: CASSSGVLWGVPNSPLHF
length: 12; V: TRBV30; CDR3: CAWSPIKETQYF
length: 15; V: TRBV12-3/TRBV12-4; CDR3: CASSDQGLGNQPQHF
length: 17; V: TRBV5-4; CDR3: CASSSPGQGANTGELFF
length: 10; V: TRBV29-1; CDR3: CSVVDTEAFF
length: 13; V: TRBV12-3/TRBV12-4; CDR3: CASSLVGPYEQYF
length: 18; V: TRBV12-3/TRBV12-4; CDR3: CASSPDLWDRVLWTEAFF
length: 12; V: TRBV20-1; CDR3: CSAEDRIYGYTF
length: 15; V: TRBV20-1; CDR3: CSARVLGGLNTEAFF
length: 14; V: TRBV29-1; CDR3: CSRRNRGLAYEQYF
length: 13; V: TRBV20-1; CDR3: CSARRDSSVEQYF
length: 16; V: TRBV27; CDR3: CASGTPGQQANYGYTF
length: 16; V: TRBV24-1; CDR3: CATSDRRKGDTGELFF
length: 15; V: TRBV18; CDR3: CASSFQPATNEKLFF
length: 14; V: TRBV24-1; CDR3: CATSVAGRNQPQHF
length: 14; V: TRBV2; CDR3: CASRRLAATYEQYF
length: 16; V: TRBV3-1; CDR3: CASSQGRGLRNQPQHF
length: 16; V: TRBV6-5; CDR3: CASTQLSSGGTDTQYF
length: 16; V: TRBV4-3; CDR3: CASSQDRGAGTDTQYF
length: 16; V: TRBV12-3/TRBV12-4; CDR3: CASSLQEGQGYNEQFF
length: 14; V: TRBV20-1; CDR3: CSARTSGAYNEQFF
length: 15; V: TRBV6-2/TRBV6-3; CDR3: CASIRAPWGVNEQFF
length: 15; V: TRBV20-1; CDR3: CSARPPGQVNEKLFF
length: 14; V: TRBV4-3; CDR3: CASSPSRLVNEQFF
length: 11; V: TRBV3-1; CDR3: CASSQGDSSFF
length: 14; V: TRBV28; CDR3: CASSFPRSKNIQYF
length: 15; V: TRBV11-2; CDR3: CASSLGGGARDTQYF
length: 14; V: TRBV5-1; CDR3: CASSLVSAQETQYF
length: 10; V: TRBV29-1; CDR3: CSVEQGLGLF
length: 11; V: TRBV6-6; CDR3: CASREVTEAFF
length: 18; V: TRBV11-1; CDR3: CASSSTKGQGSSGNTIYF
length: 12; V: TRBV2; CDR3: CASGPQGIEQFF
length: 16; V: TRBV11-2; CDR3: CASSLAGTGGIYEQYF
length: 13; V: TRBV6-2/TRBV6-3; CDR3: CASSPTGHYEQYF
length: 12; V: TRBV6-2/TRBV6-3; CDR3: CASKRANTEAFF
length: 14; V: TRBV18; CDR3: CASSPNDREYEQYF
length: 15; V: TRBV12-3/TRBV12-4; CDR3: CASSRGQGATGELFF
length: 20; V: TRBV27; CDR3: CASSSSRLAGSPTIYNEQFF